In its sample, the clone carrying this T cell receptor beta chain was seen many times. Its antigen remains unidentified. Individual cDNA molecules were tagged with unique molecular identifiers, the study reported. TCRdb re-derived calls from the 5' RACE reads in MiXCR, one entry per CDR3 protein. In the table there are 30,000 to 45,000 distinct CDR3 sequences, approximately 10% of which are singletons. The CDR3 consists of 14 residues. Germline CDR1 reads MNHEY; CDR2 reads SVGAGI. V lost 0 bases and J 7 bases, leaving 7 bases between the germline ends. This sample stems from a study of early T cells in non-severe SARS-CoV-2 infection. Study background: With bulk RNA from unsorted whole blood as input, sequencing yielded unpaired chains. Study-level findings and limits: Clonotype matching in VDJdb favored anti-spike CD8 responses and did not capture private and CD4 specificities.

The sequencing sample was made of whole blood. V usage is TRBV6-5 and J usage is TRBJ1-6; no firm D call. This sequence originates from an adult who was a healthcare worker with PCR-confirmed SARS-CoV-2 infection or an uninfected control (not recorded which). This CDR3 is CASSYSDRNSPLHF. The CDR3 DNA follows: TGTGCCAGCAGTTACTCGGATAGGAATTCACCCCTCCACTTT.